The 13 T cell receptor beta chains below come from one sample, sequenced in a study of blood T cell repertoires in COVID-19. Libraries were prepared by immunoSEQ multiplex PCR; TCRdb keeps only in-frame clonotypes and omits some of them. The table lists approximately 220,000 clones, around 85% of them singletons, with roughly 0.7% in the top ten. The sequenced material came from peripheral blood. All receptors come from a man in his forties with acute or convalescent COVID-19.

The V call is TRBV29-1, the J call TRBJ1-5; weak D call: TRBD1 (5 bases). The CDR3 is 15 amino acids. The germline V gene has CDR1 SQVTM and CDR2 ANQGSEA. The V and J ends lost 6 bases and 0 bases respectively, with 15 bases between them. The CDR3 DNA reads TGCAGCGTCAGGGTGGACACCAGTAGCAATCAGCCCCAGCATTTT. Amino acid sequence: CSVRVDTSSNQPQHF.

The gene calls are TRBV13 and TRBJ2-1, with a weak D call TRBD2 (6 bases). CDR1 and CDR2 from the germline V gene are PRHDT and FYEKMQ (reference sequence). The CDR3 consists of 16 residues. Trimming cost V 4 bases and J 4 bases, with 17 bases left between them. The CDR3 DNA follows: TGTGCCAGCAGCTCCACCCCCGGGACTGCATACAATGAGCAGTTCTTC. Amino acids: CASSSTPGTAYNEQFF.

The V call is TRBV5-1, the J call TRBJ2-7; D might be TRBD2 (6 bases). The CDR3 has 14 amino acids. V dropped 1 base and J dropped 0 bases, with 8 bases sitting between them. Germline V CDR1 and CDR2: SGHRS, YFSETQ. CDR3 residues: CASSLIGSSYEQYF. CDR3 DNA sequence: TGCGCCAGCAGCTTGATCGGGAGCTCCTACGAGCAGTACTTC.

CDR3 sequence (DNA): TGTGCCAGCAGCAAGAGGGGACTCTATGGCTACACCTTC. Translated: CASSKRGLYGYTF. The chain joins TRBV7-2 to TRBJ1-2; possibly TRBD1 for D (5 bases). Germline CDR1 and CDR2: SGHTA and FQGNSA. The CDR3 contains 13 residues. V was cut by 5 bases and J by 4 bases, with 11 bases left in between.

The CDR3 DNA reads as TGCGCCAGCAGTCCTCCAACATGGGCGGGTTACTACGAGCAGTACTTC. It specifies CASSPPTWAGYYEQYF. The chain recombines TRBV23-1 with TRBJ2-7; a possible D gene is TRBD2 (5 bases). TRBV23-1 is placed among ORFs of uncertain function. CDR3 length: 16 amino acids. V lost 4 bases to trimming and J lost 3 bases, with 19 bases between them.

The rearrangement links TRBV5-1 to TRBJ1-2; D ambiguous. Trimming cost V 0 bases and J 4 bases, with 10 bases left between them. The CDR3 totals 14 residues. Germline V gene sequence: CDR1 SGHRS, CDR2 YFSETQ. The CDR3 DNA is TGCGCCAGCAGCTTGGCGAGGGAAATCTATGGCTACACCTTC. Amino acid sequence: CASSLAREIYGYTF.

The J gene is TRBJ1-6, the V gene TRBV5-1; maybe TRBD1 (6 bases). The germline V gene encodes CDR1 SGHRS and CDR2 YFSETQ. V lost 3 bases and J lost 5, with 9 bases in between. The CDR3 is made up of 14 amino acids. Here the CDR3 DNA reads TGCGCCAGCAGCTCGGACAGAAATAATTCACCCCTCCACTTT. This translates into CASSSDRNNSPLHF.

The rearrangement uses TRBV6-1 and TRBJ1-5; TRBD1 might be the D (5 bases). This CDR3 is 17 amino acids long. CDR1 MNHNS and CDR2 SASEGT come from the germline V gene. Trimming pared 1 base from V and 11 bases from J, leaving 24 bases between. The CDR3, as DNA: TGTGCCAGCAGTGAAGAGGTGGCGGGGGGACCCTTTGGGACCCAGCATTTT. It encodes CASSEEVAGGPFGTQHF.

This clone was observed a few times. The rearrangement links TRBV6-6 to TRBJ2-1; 8 bases are shared with TRBD1. CDR3 length: 17 amino acids. Trimming took 5 bases from V and 6 from J; bases not matched to a gene: 15. Germline CDR1 reads MNHNY; CDR2 reads SVGAGI (reference sequence). CDR3 nucleotide sequence: TGTGCCAGCAGTCGTCCGGGACAGGACATCGAGGGCAATGAGCAGTTCTTC. Its protein is CASSRPGQDIEGNEQFF.

V usage is TRBV14 and J usage is TRBJ1-1, with D tentatively TRBD1 (5 bases). Per germline, CDR1 SGHDN and CDR2 FVKESK. The CDR3 length is 19 residues. V was clipped by 0 bases and J by 0 bases, with 20 bases between them. Written as DNA, the CDR3 is TGTGCCAGCAGCCAAGATTTCCCCAATTCAGGGATCATGAACACTGAAGCTTTCTTT. Translated, it gives CASSQDFPNSGIMNTEAFF.

V usage is TRBV30 and J usage is TRBJ2-1, with 11 bases aligning to TRBD2. V was clipped by 2 bases and J by 6 bases; unmatched bases: 6. CDR3 length: 15 amino acids. The germline CDR1 and CDR2 sequences are GTSNPN and SVGIG (reference sequence). CDR3 in DNA: TGTGCCTGGAGTCTACTAGCGGGAGCGCCCAATGAGCAGTTCTTC. It specifies CAWSLLAGAPNEQFF.

The chain joins TRBV28 to TRBJ2-7; weak D call: TRBD1 (6 bases). Per germline, CDR1 MDHEN and CDR2 SYDVKM. This CDR3 spans 15 amino acids. Trimming cost V 6 bases and J 2 bases, with 17 bases left between them. For the CDR3, the DNA is TGTGCCAGCAGCTTAACAGGGAAGTCCACCTACGAGCAGTACTTC. Protein product: CASSLTGKSTYEQYF.

This chain connects TRBV7-3 to TRBJ1-1, with TRBD1 as a possible D gene (6 bases). Looked up from germline, CDR1 is SGHTA and CDR2 is FQGTGA. The CDR3 spans 13 residues. The V gene lost 4 bases and the J gene lost 4 bases, with 10 bases spanning the gap. CDR3 sequence (DNA): TGTGCCAGCAGCTCCACAGGGACCACTGAAGCTTTCTTT. Amino acids: CASSSTGTTEAFF.